The text below deals with one T cell receptor (beta chain). This sample is part of a study of blood T cell repertoires in COVID-19. Germline V CDR1 and CDR2: SQVTM, ANQGSEA. This CDR3 has 14 amino acids. J lost 8 bases, V lost 4 bases, and 10 bases had no gene match. In the authors' methods: How many nucleated cells were present was estimated from reference gene primer amplification. The repertoire was sequenced with immunoSEQ multiplex PCR; TCRdb's copy has only in-frame clones and lacks some. The V and J calls and the clone size are those of that table, but D and trimming were determined from the DNA. In the table there are under 250,000 clones, about 83% of which are singletons.

The rearrangement uses TRBV29-1 and TRBJ2-1; 8 nucleotides agree with TRBD1. Sequenced sample: peripheral blood. The TCR sequence derives from a woman aged 40 to 49 who had recovered from COVID-19. CDR3 amino acids: CSVGDRNLMDEQFF. The CDR3 DNA sequence: TGCAGCGTTGGGGACAGGAATCTTATGGATGAGCAGTTCTTC.